The entry below describes one TCR beta chain. Germline V gene lookup returns CDR1 MNHEY and CDR2 SVGEGT. V lost 4 bases and J lost 7; bases outside the gene matches: 6. The CDR3 consists of 13 residues. This entry is derived from a study of human T cells and chemical hapten exposure. This sample's time point: patch test 2, 6 weeks after DPC sensitization. The treatment denotes: therapeutic diphenylcyclopropenone sensitization with weekly scalp DPC. Each CDR3 protein gets one entry after TCRdb re-called the RACE reads with MiXCR. Among around 100,000 distinct CDR3 sequences, approximately 10% were seen once, and the ten largest hold about 3%.

This TCR was recovered from a woman between 40 and 50 years old with alopecia areata. Some clones in this sample may be carry-over from other donors' samples. The chain employs TRBV6-2 or TRBV6-3 and TRBJ1-1; 7 bases match TRBD1. The source material was whole blood, sampled in connection with sensitization to the hapten diphenylcyclopropenone (DPC). The CDR3 here is CASSFPDRVEAFF. The CDR3 DNA is TGTGCCAGCAGTTTCCCAGACAGGGTTGAAGCTTTCTTT.